This T cell receptor (beta chain) comes out of a study of OX40 agonist ivuxolimab in advanced cancers. TCRdb's copy holds only in-frame clones and misses some; the assay was immunoSEQ multiplex PCR. The table lists around 80,000 clones, approximately 85% of them singletons. The CDR3 covers 14 residues. CDR1 and CDR2 from the germline V gene are ENHRY and SYGVKD. Losses at the gene ends were 5 bases for V and 1 base for J; bases not matched to a gene: 2. The clonotype was recovered from an adult with an advanced solid tumor such as melanoma, head and neck, liver or kidney cancer. This chain joins TRBV10-3 and TRBJ2-3; 8 bases map to TRBD2. Material: CD4+ or CD8+ T cells sorted from blood, obtained in a trial of the OX40 agonist ivuxolimab. This CDR3 is CAISTTSGTDTQYF. Written as DNA, the CDR3 is TGTGCCATCAGTACGACTAGCGGCACAGATACGCAGTATTTT.